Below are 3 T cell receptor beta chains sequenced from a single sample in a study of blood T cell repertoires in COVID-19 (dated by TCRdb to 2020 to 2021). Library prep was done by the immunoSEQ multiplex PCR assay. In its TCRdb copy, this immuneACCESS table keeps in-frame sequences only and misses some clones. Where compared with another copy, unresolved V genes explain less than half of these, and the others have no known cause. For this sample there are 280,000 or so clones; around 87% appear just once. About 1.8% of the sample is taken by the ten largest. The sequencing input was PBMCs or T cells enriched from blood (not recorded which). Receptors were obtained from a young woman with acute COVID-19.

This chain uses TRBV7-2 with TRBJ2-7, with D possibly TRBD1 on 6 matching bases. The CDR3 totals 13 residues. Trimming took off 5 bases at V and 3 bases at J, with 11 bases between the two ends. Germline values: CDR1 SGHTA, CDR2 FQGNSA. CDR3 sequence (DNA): TGTGCCAGCAGCAGCCGGACAGACTACGAGCAGTACTTC. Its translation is CASSSRTDYEQYF.

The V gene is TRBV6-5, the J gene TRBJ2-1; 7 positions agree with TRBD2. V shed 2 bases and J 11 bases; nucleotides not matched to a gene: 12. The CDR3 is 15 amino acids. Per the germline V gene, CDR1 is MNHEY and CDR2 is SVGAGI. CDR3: CASSYEAGVFLKQFF. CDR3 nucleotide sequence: TGTGCCAGCAGTTACGAGGCGGGAGTCTTTCTAAAGCAGTTCTTC.

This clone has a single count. CDR3 amino acids: CASSYEAMNTEAFF. The CDR3 DNA sequence: TGTGCCAGCAGTTACGAGGCTATGAACACTGAAGCTTTCTTT. The chain carries TRBV6-5 and TRBJ1-1; D remains unclear. Germline loops: CDR1 MNHEY, CDR2 SVGAGI. V gave up 2 bases and J gave up 0 bases, with 7 bases separating them. This CDR3 region has 14 residues.